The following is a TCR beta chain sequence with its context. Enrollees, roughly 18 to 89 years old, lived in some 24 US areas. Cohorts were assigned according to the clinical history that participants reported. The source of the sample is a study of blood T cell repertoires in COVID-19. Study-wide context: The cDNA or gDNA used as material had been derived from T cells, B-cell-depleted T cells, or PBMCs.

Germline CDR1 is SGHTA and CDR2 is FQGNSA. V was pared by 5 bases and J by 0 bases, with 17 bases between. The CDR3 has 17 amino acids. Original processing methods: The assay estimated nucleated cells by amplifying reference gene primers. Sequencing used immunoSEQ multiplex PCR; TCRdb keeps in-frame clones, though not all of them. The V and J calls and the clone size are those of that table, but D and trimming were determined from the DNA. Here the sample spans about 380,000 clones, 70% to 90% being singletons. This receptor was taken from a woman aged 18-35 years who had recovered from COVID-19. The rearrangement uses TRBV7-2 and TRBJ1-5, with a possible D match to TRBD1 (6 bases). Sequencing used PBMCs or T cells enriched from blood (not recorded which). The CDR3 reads CASSPQGGVYSNQPQHF. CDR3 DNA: TGTGCCAGCAGCCCACAGGGTGGCGTTTATAGCAATCAGCCCCAGCATTTT. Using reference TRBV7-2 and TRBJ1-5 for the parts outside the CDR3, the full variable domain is GAGVSQSPSNKVTEKGKDVELRCDPISGHTALYWYRQSLGQGLEFLIYFQGNSAPDKSGLPSDRFSAERTGGSVSTLTIQRTQQEDSAVYLCASSPQGGVYSNQPQHFGDGTRLSIL.